This passage covers 9 T cell receptor beta chains from one sample sequenced in a study of T cell responses to AZD1222 COVID-19 vaccine. Sequencing used immunoSEQ multiplex PCR; TCRdb keeps in-frame clones, though not all of them. The sample includes about 190,000 clones, 87% of them seen just once. The sequencing here drew on peripheral blood, taken on day 0 of MenACWY control vaccination. The receptors were sampled from an adult in good health.

The rearrangement links TRBV3-1 (or the pseudogene TRBV3-2) to TRBJ2-5; 11 positions match TRBD1. In germline, CDR1 is LGHDT, CDR2 YNNKEL (reference sequence). Trimming took 1 base from V and 7 from J; bases not matched to a gene: 5. The CDR3 has 15 amino acids. The CDR3 coding sequence is TGTGCCAGCAGCCAAGGGACAGGGGGCGCCGTGACCCAGTACTTC. Protein product: CASSQGTGGAVTQYF.

The chain has TRBV5-4 and TRBJ2-2, with a tentative D call TRBD2 (6 bases). Germline CDR1 SGHNT, CDR2 YYREEE (reference sequence). V was trimmed by 0 bases and J by 2 bases, leaving 11 bases between them. The CDR3 spans 16 residues. The CDR3: CASSLDPGANTGELFF. Here the CDR3 DNA reads TGTGCCAGCAGCTTGGACCCGGGAGCTAACACCGGGGAGCTGTTTTTT.

The chain recombines TRBV3-1 (or the pseudogene TRBV3-2) with TRBJ1-5, with unresolved D. The CDR3 runs 14 residues. Germline CDR1 LGHDT, CDR2 YNNKEL (reference sequence). V lost 0 bases to trimming and J lost 6 bases, with 9 bases between them. The DNA for the CDR3 is TGTGCCAGCAGCCAAGATCTTTCCGGTCAGCCCCAGCATTTT. Translation gives CASSQDLSGQPQHF.

This CDR3 is CASSPYTGELFF. The CDR3 region has the DNA TGTGCCAGCAGTCCCTACACCGGGGAGCTGTTTTTT. This rearrangement joins TRBV6-5 to TRBJ2-2; D is ambiguous. This CDR3 contains 12 residues. The V end lost 5 bases, the J end lost 3 bases, and 4 bases lay between the germline ends. Germline CDR1 MNHEY, CDR2 SVGAGI.

The rearrangement joins TRBV27 to TRBJ2-3, with D possibly called TRBD1 or TRBD2 (5 bases each). V shed 0 bases and J shed 2 bases, with 9 bases lying between them. Germline V gene data show CDR1 as MNHEY and CDR2 as SMNVEV (reference sequence). This CDR3 is built from 15 residues. The CDR3 loop reads CASSLSRDPTDTQYF. In DNA, the CDR3 is TGTGCCAGCAGTTTATCGAGGGACCCCACAGATACGCAGTATTTT.

The V call is TRBV18, the J call TRBJ1-6; 9 bases align to TRBD1. Trimming at V came to 0 bases and at J to 10 bases, leaving 4 bases not matched to a gene. Germline assignment: CDR1 KGHSH and CDR2 LQKENI. The CDR3 covers 15 residues. The CDR3 DNA follows: TGTGCCAGCTCACCACCGGGACAGGGAGACTCACCCCTCCACTTT. Its protein is CASSPPGQGDSPLHF.

V usage is TRBV18 and J usage is TRBJ2-3; possibly TRBD2 for D (5 bases). CDR1 is KGHSH and CDR2 is LQKENI in the germline V gene. V dropped 2 bases and J dropped 3 bases, with 9 bases sitting between them. This CDR3 comprises 14 residues. The CDR3 spells CASSPGLATDTQYF. The CDR3 DNA sequence: TGTGCCAGCTCACCAGGGCTAGCTACAGATACGCAGTATTTT.

This chain uses TRBV5-6 with TRBJ2-7, with D perhaps matching TRBD1 or TRBD2 (5 bases each). Trimming cost V 2 bases and J 2 bases, with 14 bases left between them. Per germline, CDR1 SGHDT and CDR2 YYEEEE. The CDR3 has 15 amino acids. The CDR3 nucleotides are TGTGCCAGCAGCTTAGAGAGGGGAGTCCCCTACGAGCAGTACTTC. Encoded protein: CASSLERGVPYEQYF. The full variable domain, rest sourced from reference TRBV5-6 and TRBJ2-7, is DAGVTQSPTHLIKTRGQQVTLRCSPKSGHDTVSWYQQALGQGPQFIFQYYEEEERQRGNFPDRFSGHQFPNYSSELNVNALLLGDSALYLCASSLERGVPYEQYFGPGTRLTVT.

The chain has TRBV19 and TRBJ2-7; 7 bases map to TRBD2. The CDR3 is 12 amino acids. Germline V gene data show CDR1 as LNHDA and CDR2 as SQIVND (reference sequence). V trimming: 6 bases; J trimming: 4 bases; junction bases outside the gene matches: 3. The CDR3 sequence is CASSSGGYEQYF. The CDR3, as DNA: TGTGCCAGTAGCTCGGGGGGTTACGAGCAGTACTTC.